The clone carrying this T cell receptor beta chain occurred many times. Its target is not known. This specimen belongs to a study of shared clonotypes between healthy human individuals. General study results and limits: Estimated richness values were generally larger in naive subsets than in memory subsets.

The data were produced by immunoSEQ multiplex PCR, yet TCRdb's version contains in-frame clones alone and is incomplete. The sample includes about 2 million clones, roughly 96% of them seen just once. The CDR3 covers 15 residues. Trimming cost V 6 bases and J 0 bases, with 18 bases left between them. Per the germline V gene, CDR1 is SQVTM and CDR2 is ANQGSEA. The sequence derives from a man between 18 and 29 years old in good health. V is TRBV29-1 and J is TRBJ2-7; the D call may be TRBD1 or TRBD2 (5 bases each). The specimen sequenced was naive CD4+ T cells sorted from blood. The subset was: CD45RA+ positively selected. CDR3 amino acids: CSVGAVSGLSYEQYF. DNA for the CDR3: TGCAGCGTCGGGGCCGTGAGCGGCCTCTCCTACGAGCAGTACTTC.